This TCR beta chain was recovered during a study of blood T cell repertoires in COVID-19. At the level of the study: T cells, B-cell-depleted T cells, or PBMCs provided the cDNA or gDNA that served as material.

Original processing notes: Cell counts per sample came from amplifying reference gene primers. Sequencing used immunoSEQ multiplex PCR; TCRdb keeps in-frame clones, though not all of them. V, J and clone size are taken as reported in that table, and D and trimming were inferred from the DNA itself. The sample lists 200,000 or so clones; 92% were seen once. The sequencing input was peripheral blood. The TCR was taken from a man aged 60 to 69 with COVID-19, enrolled during active disease.

This CDR3 is CASSMQEGSSGNTIYF. For the CDR3, the DNA is TGTGCCAGTAGTATGCAGGAAGGGAGCTCTGGAAACACCATATATTTT. The chain combines TRBV19 with TRBJ1-3; no firm D call. CDR3 length: 16 residues. Trimming took off 3 bases at V and 0 bases at J, with 12 bases between the two ends. The germline gives CDR1 LNHDA, CDR2 SQIVND (reference sequence).